This TCR beta chain is from a study of cytotoxic CD8 clonotypes in ibrutinib-treated CLL. Study-wide context: By median approximately 63 months, around twelve had progressed and about 15 stayed remitted; responses had been 2 complete and roughly 24 partial. Study-level points and caveats: Different sampling times were used for sustained-remission and progressing patients.

Libraries of TCR beta were made from around 2.1 micrograms of genomic DNA that came from cryopreserved PBMCs. With respect to this clone: No antigen is known for it.

The method was immunoSEQ multiplex PCR; TCRdb's version includes in-frame clones alone and lacks a portion of them. The profile shows more than 110,000 clones, about 78% of them singletons. The CDR3 consists of 15 residues. Germline V lookup: CDR1 SGHTA, CDR2 FQGTGA. The V and J ends lost 5 bases and 2 bases, in that order; junction bases with no gene match: 4. The chain carries TRBV7-3 and TRBJ2-7, with 12 nucleotides matching TRBD1. This receptor was obtained from a human donor with chronic lymphocytic leukemia. Sequenced material: PBMCs, taken after 24 months of ibrutinib treatment. The CDR3 nucleotides read TGTGCCAGCAGCCCGGGACAGGGGGCGACCTACGAGCAGTACTTC. It encodes CASSPGQGATYEQYF.